Below, 11 T cell receptor beta chains from the same sample are listed, as sequenced in a study of blood T cell repertoires in COVID-19. TCRdb's table, derived via immunoSEQ multiplex PCR, lists solely in-frame clones and lacks some. The sample has fewer than 500,000 clones, 85% to 90% seen once. Sequencing input: peripheral blood. These receptors originate from a man aged 18 to 30 with COVID-19, enrolled during active disease.

The chain links TRBV7-8 to TRBJ2-3, with D possibly matching TRBD2 (5 bases). Per the germline V gene, CDR1 is SGHVS and CDR2 is FQNEAQ. CDR3 length: 13 amino acids. The V end was cut by 2 bases, the J end by 3 bases, with 6 bases between. The CDR3 nucleotides read TGTGCCAGCAGCTTACCGGGGACAGATACGCAGTATTTT. Encoded protein: CASSLPGTDTQYF.

J is TRBJ2-7 and V is TRBV2, with TRBD1 matching 11 bases. Germline trimming cut 7 bases from V and 2 bases from J; bases unmatched to any gene: 4. CDR1 and CDR2 from the germline V gene are SNHLY and FYNNEI. This CDR3 spans 14 amino acids. As DNA, the CDR3 is TGTGCCAGCATCTGGACAGGGGGCCCCTACGAGCAGTACTTC. This encodes CASIWTGGPYEQYF.

This clone was counted once. One junction end does not reproduce the germline sequence, and a read error may be involved. The chain couples TRBV5-4 to TRBJ2-5; 7 bases align to TRBD2. Looked up from germline, CDR1 is SGHNT and CDR2 is YYREEE (reference sequence). The CDR3 runs to 13 residues. The CDR3 DNA reads TGTGCCAGCAGCGGCCGGGGAGGGACGGGGTCGAACTTC. This encodes CASSGRGGTGSNF. The variable domain in full, with the rest retrieved from reference TRBV5-4 and TRBJ2-5, is ETGVTQSPTHLIKTRGQQVTLRCSSQSGHNTVSWYQQALGQGPQFIFQYYREEENGRGNFPPRFSGLQFPNYSSELNVNALELDDSALYLCASSGRGGTGSNFGPGTRLLVL.

This chain connects TRBV5-6 to TRBJ1-1, with TRBD1 as a possible D gene (5 bases). The CDR3 loop spans 14 amino acids. V lost 0 bases, J lost 8 bases, and 14 bases lay in between. CDR1 SGHDT and CDR2 YYEEEE come from the germline V gene. Here the CDR3 reads CASSLGLGGLEAFF. CDR3 bases: TGTGCCAGCAGCTTGGGGCTCGGGGGGTTGGAAGCTTTCTTT.

The chain links TRBV5-1 to TRBJ1-4, with TRBD1 identical over 7 bases. Losses at the gene ends were 4 bases for V and 8 bases for J; bases not matched to a gene: 8. The germline V gene has CDR1 SGHRS and CDR2 YFSETQ. This CDR3 region has 14 residues. In nucleotides, the CDR3 is TGCGCCAGCAGCGAACAACAGGGGTGGGAAAAACTGTTTTTT. It codes for CASSEQQGWEKLFF.

About this clone itself: Additional DNA sequences in this sample encode the identical CDR3. J is TRBJ1-4 and V is TRBV9; 8 bases align to TRBD1. This CDR3 region has 15 residues. The V segment lost 0 bases and the J segment 8 bases; nucleotides outside the gene matches: 6. Germline V gene lookup returns CDR1 SGDLS and CDR2 YYNGEE. In DNA form, the CDR3 reads TGTGCCAGCAGCGTAGGGGGGACAGGCGGCGAAAAACTGTTTTTT. It encodes CASSVGGTGGEKLFF.

This clone was recorded once. This chain uses TRBV30 with TRBJ2-1; a weak D match, TRBD1 (7 bases). The CDR3 covers 19 residues. Trimming took off 3 bases at V and 9 bases at J, with 33 bases between the two ends. From germline, CDR1 is GTSNPN and CDR2 SVGIG (reference sequence). The CDR3 DNA is TGTGCCTGGAGGGGTCCACCGGGACAGTCCCTCAAAGCGCGGGGTGAGCAGTTCTTC. It encodes CAWRGPPGQSLKARGEQFF.

This chain joins TRBV6-6 and TRBJ2-3; 8 bases match TRBD2. V was pared by 7 bases and J by 4 bases, with 4 bases of the junction left unmatched. The length of the CDR3 is 13 residues. CDR1 MNHNY and CDR2 SVGAGI come from the germline V gene (reference sequence). The CDR3 DNA reads as TGTGCCAGCAACCTAGCGGGCTCAGATACGCAGTATTTT. This gives the protein CASNLAGSDTQYF.

The chain has TRBV6-5 and TRBJ2-3, with D maybe TRBD2 (6 bases). The V end lost 5 bases, the J end lost 5 bases, and 17 bases lay between the germline ends. The CDR3 contains 15 residues. The germline gives CDR1 MNHEY, CDR2 SVGAGI. CDR3 coding DNA: TGTGCCAGCAGTCTACTAGCTACAGAGGTAGATACGCAGTATTTT. As protein: CASSLLATEVDTQYF.

The V and J genes are TRBV11-2 and TRBJ2-6; 7 bases are a match to TRBD1. This CDR3 comprises 16 residues. With V trimmed by 6 bases and J by 0 bases, 5 bases remained unmatched. Per the germline V gene, CDR1 is SGHAT and CDR2 is FQNNGV. The CDR3 spells CASRGTAYSGANVLTF. CDR3 sequence (DNA): TGTGCCAGCAGGGGGACAGCCTACTCTGGGGCCAACGTCCTGACTTTC.

This clone was seen a single time. The V and J genes are TRBV10-3 and TRBJ2-6; D gene ambiguous. This CDR3 has 14 residues. V was shortened by 6 bases and J by 0 bases, with 6 bases between the two germline ends. Looked up from germline, CDR1 is ENHRY and CDR2 is SYGVKD. The CDR3 DNA sequence: TGTGCCATCAGAGCAAGCTCTGGGGCCAACGTCCTGACTTTC. Protein: CAIRASSGANVLTF.